This T cell receptor (beta chain) was identified in a study of blood T cell repertoires in COVID-19. Background on the study: The United States, Italy and Spain supplied acute and convalescent COVID-19 samples. PBMCs, B-cell-depleted T cells, or T cells provided the cDNA or gDNA that made up the material.

The CDR3 is made up of 15 amino acids. V lost 0 bases, J lost 7 bases, and 14 bases lay in between. Germline-derived CDR1 and CDR2 are SGHRS and YFSETQ. In the authors' workflow: Amplified reference gene primers provided the basis for estimating nucleated cell counts. Profiled with immunoSEQ multiplex PCR; TCRdb holds only in-frame clones, not every one. The V and J calls and the clone size are those of that table, but D and trimming were determined from the DNA. The sample includes tens of thousands of clones, around 79% of them seen just once. The clonotype comes from a man aged 55 to 69 with acute or convalescent COVID-19. Specimen: peripheral blood. This chain links TRBV5-1 with TRBJ2-1; possibly TRBD2 for D (6 bases). CDR3 residues: CASSLAGGLRNEQFF. For the CDR3, the DNA is TGCGCCAGCAGCTTGGCCGGGGGATTAAGGAATGAGCAGTTCTTC.